These T cell receptor beta chains were read from a single sample in a study of cytomegalovirus exposure and HLA in healthy donors. Here immunoSEQ multiplex PCR was the method, and the copy in TCRdb shows in-frame clones only, minus some. The sample lists fewer than 100,000 clones, about four fifths occurring once. Sequencing was done on a sample of PBMCs. The receptors derive from a woman aged 40-49 years in good health and CMV-seronegative. CDR3s include the opening cysteine and the closing phenylalanine or tryptophan. Fields, in order: D gene, J gene, V gene, clone size, CDR3 protein, CDR3 DNA. D genes are given only for firm matches. The size of a clone is reported for some rows only, either as once, few or many, or as a class for expanded clones.

TRBD1 | TRBJ1-3 | TRBV18 | - | CASSPTGGADTIYF | TGTGCCAGCTCACCTACAGGGGGCGCGGACACCATATATTTT
TRBD1 | TRBJ1-1 | TRBV19 | - | CASSITGAQAEAFF | TGTGCCAGTAGTATCACAGGGGCGCAGGCTGAAGCTTTCTTT
- | TRBJ1-5 | TRBV6-6 | few | CASSPGRNQPQHF | TGTGCCAGCAGTCCCGGGAGGAATCAGCCCCAGCATTTT
TRBD2 | TRBJ2-1 | TRBV28 | - | CASGSGGRSSYNEQFF | TGTGCCAGCGGGAGCGGGGGGAGGAGCTCCTACAATGAGCAGTTCTTC
- | TRBJ1-3 | TRBV4-2 | once | CASSPGMSGNTIYF | TGTGCCAGCAGCCCCGGGATGTCTGGAAACACCATATATTTT
- | TRBJ1-1 | TRBV10-3 | - | CAISSGTKNTEAFF | TGTGCCATCAGTTCGGGGACAAAGAACACTGAAGCTTTCTTT
- | TRBJ1-4 | TRBV6-5 | few | CASSSGDLREKLFF | TGTGCCAGCAGTTCAGGGGATTTGAGGGAAAAACTGTTTTTT
- | TRBJ2-5 | TRBV5-4 | - | CASSPERRQETQYF | TGTGCCAGCAGCCCCGAGCGGCGCCAAGAGACCCAGTACTTC
TRBD2 | TRBJ2-7 | TRBV19 | - | CASSIRWSGGRTYEQYF | TGTGCCAGTAGTATAAGGTGGTCGGGGGGACGAACCTACGAGCAGTACTTC
- | TRBJ2-1 | TRBV4-1 | - | CASSQGQQLYNEQFF | TGCGCCAGCAGCCAAGGGCAACAGTTGTACAATGAGCAGTTCTTC
- | TRBJ2-7 | TRBV7-8 | - | CASSSQREQYF | TGTGCCAGCAGCTCGCAGCGGGAGCAGTACTTC
- | TRBJ2-3 | TRBV6-6 | - | CASSYGSGGRADTQYF | TGTGCCAGCAGTTACGGGTCGGGGGGCAGAGCAGATACGCAGTATTTT
- | TRBJ1-5 | TRBV9 | - | CASSVGNNLNQPQHF | TGTGCCAGCAGCGTAGGTAACAACCTTAATCAGCCCCAGCATTTT
- | TRBJ1-1 | TRBV2 | once | CASSEDGRGAIEAFF | TGTGCCAGCAGTGAAGATGGCAGGGGCGCGATTGAAGCTTTCTTT
TRBD2 | TRBJ2-1 | TRBV13 | - | CASSGDYAPHSYNEQFF | TGTGCCAGCAGCGGGGACTATGCTCCCCACTCCTACAATGAGCAGTTCTTC
TRBD2 | TRBJ2-1 | TRBV5-4 | few | CASSLVAGEHNEQFF | TGTGCCAGCAGCTTAGTAGCGGGGGAACACAATGAGCAGTTCTTC
TRBD1 | TRBJ2-7 | TRBV5-6 | - | CASSLGDRGDYEQYF | TGTGCCAGCAGCTTGGGGGACAGGGGCGACTACGAGCAGTACTTC
TRBD2 | TRBJ2-2 | TRBV6-5 | - | CASRLAGGGELFF | TGTGCCAGCAGACTAGCGGGGGGCGGGGAGCTGTTTTTT
TRBD2 | TRBJ2-5 | TRBV6-1 | - | CASSQGLLAGDVQETQYF | TGTGCCAGCAGTCAAGGGCTACTAGCGGGGGATGTCCAAGAGACCCAGTACTTC